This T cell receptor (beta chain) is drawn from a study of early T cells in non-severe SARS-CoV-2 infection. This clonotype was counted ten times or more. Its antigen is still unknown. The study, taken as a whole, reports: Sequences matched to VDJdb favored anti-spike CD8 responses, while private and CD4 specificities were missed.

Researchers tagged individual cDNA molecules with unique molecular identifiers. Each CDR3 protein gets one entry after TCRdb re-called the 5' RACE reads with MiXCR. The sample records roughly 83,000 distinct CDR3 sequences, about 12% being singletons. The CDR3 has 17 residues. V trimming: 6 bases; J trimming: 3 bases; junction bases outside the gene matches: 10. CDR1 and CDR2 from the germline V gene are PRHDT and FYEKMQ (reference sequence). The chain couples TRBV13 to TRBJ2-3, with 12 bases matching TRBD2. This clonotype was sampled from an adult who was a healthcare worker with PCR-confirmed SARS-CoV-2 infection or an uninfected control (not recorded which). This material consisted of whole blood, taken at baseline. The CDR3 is CASSPPSSGRGTDTQYF. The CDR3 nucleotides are TGTGCCAGCAGTCCGCCTTCTAGCGGGAGGGGAACAGATACGCAGTATTTT.